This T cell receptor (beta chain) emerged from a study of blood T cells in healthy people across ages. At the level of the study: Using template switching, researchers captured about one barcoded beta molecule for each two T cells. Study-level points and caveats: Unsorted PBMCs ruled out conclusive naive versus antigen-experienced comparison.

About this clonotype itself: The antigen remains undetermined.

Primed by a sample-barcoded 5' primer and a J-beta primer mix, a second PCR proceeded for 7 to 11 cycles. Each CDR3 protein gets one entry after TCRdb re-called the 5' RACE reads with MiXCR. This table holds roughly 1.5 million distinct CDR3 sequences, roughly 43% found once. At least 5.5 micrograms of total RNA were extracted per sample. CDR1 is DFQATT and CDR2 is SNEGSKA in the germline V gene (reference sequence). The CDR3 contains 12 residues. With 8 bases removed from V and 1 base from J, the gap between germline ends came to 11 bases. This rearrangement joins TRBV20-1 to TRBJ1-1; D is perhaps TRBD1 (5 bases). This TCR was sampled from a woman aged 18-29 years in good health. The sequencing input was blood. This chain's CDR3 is CSPGTANTEAFF. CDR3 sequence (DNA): TGCAGTCCTGGGACGGCGAACACTGAAGCTTTCTTT.